This record concerns one T cell receptor (beta chain) sequence. TCRdb reanalysed the reads using MiXCR and keeps one entry per CDR3 protein. The sample has 630,000 or so distinct CDR3 sequences, 24% seen once. The entry originates in a study of T cell repertoires in cytomegalovirus infection. Looking at the study overall: Public TCR beta signatures were indicative of both CMV infection and a matching HLA type.

The CDR3 extends over 14 amino acids. With 7 bases removed from V and 5 bases from J, the gap between germline ends came to 17 bases. Germline-derived CDR1 and CDR2 are MNHEY and SVGEGT. Sample: CD8+ T cells from PBMCs. The chain uses TRBV6-2 or TRBV6-3 and TRBJ2-5, with D unclear. The TCR originated in a human donor in good health (CMV status not recorded). Some clones in this sample may be carry-over from other donors' samples. CDR3 loop: CASKEKMSRETQYF. The CDR3 nucleotides are TGTGCCAGCAAGGAGAAGATGAGCAGGGAGACCCAGTACTTC.